The clone carrying this T cell receptor (delta chain) is large. The same CDR3 also results from other DNA sequences found in this sample. These data come from a study of gamma-delta T cells after stem cell transplantation. TCRdb re-analyzed the RT-PCR reads via CATT. Here the sample spans thousands of delta-chain clones, less than 4.5% being singletons. Germline lookup yields CDR1 GEAIGNYY and CDR2 EKD. Trimming pared 2 bases from V and 6 bases from J, leaving 27 bases between. The CDR3 has 18 amino acids. The chain is built from TRDV2 and TRDJ1; D tentatively fits TRDD2 or TRDD3 (9 bases each). Sequencing was done on a sample of gamma-delta T cells. This clonotype was sampled from a human donor. It is not recorded whose cells these are; they may come from a transplant donor. This CDR3 reads CACDSLPTSGGSGHKLIF. CDR3 coding DNA: TGTGCCTGTGACAGCCTTCCTACTTCTGGGGGATCAGGTCATAAACTCATCTTT.